This T cell receptor beta chain was identified during a study of metastatic and nonmetastatic thyroid tumors. Turning to the study itself: Repertoires from malignant and benign thyroid patients were compared across blood and tumor or nodule tissue.

Original processing methods: Across clinicopathological groups, CDR3 differences served as the basis for building a distant-metastasis classifier for papillary thyroid cancer. TCRdb ran MiXCR on the PCR reads. TCRdb, not the authors, supplied the V and J calls. The sample lists 20,000 to 30,000 clones, over 10% occurring once. Findings and limits, study-wide: Versus benign nodules, malignant thyroid tumors reportedly had significantly higher TCR beta diversity, in blood and tumor.

With V trimmed by 0 bases and J by 2 bases, 4 bases remained unmatched. The CDR3 spans 14 residues. Germline V gene sequence: CDR1 DFQATT, CDR2 SNEGSKA (reference sequence). This clone was detected many times. What it binds is unknown. All patients were treatment-naive before thyroid surgery. The sequenced material came from blood. The chain uses TRBV20-1 and TRBJ2-7; 7 bases match TRBD2. The TCR was taken from a female donor with papillary thyroid cancer or a benign thyroid nodule (not recorded which). Some clones in this sample may be carry-over from other donors' samples. The CDR3 sequence is CSAREWGGPYEQYF. The CDR3 bases are TGCAGTGCTAGAGAATGGGGGGGACCCTACGAGCAGTACTTC.